This T cell receptor beta chain appears in the sequencing data of a study of early T cells in non-severe SARS-CoV-2 infection. Study at large: Bulk RNA taken from unsorted whole blood was sequenced, leaving chains unpaired. Whole-study findings and limits: VDJdb matching, biased toward anti-spike CD8 responses, missed private and CD4 specificities.

This clonotype was counted only a few times. Antigen specificity is unknown. cDNA molecules, individually, were tagged with unique molecular identifiers. Each CDR3 protein gets one entry after TCRdb re-called the 5' RACE reads with MiXCR. The table records around 19,000 distinct CDR3 sequences, less than 5% of them present only once. The CDR3 has 13 residues. From germline, CDR1 is GTSNPN and CDR2 SVGIG (reference sequence). Trimming removed 0 bases at V and 0 bases at J, with 6 bases between. The V call is TRBV30, the J call TRBJ2-7; a possible D gene is TRBD2 (5 bases). Sequenced: whole blood. The source of this sequence is an adult who was a healthcare worker with PCR-confirmed SARS-CoV-2 infection or an uninfected control (not recorded which). In DNA, the CDR3 is TGTGCCTGGAGTGTAGGGAGCTCCTACGAGCAGTACTTC. Translated, it gives CAWSVGSSYEQYF.